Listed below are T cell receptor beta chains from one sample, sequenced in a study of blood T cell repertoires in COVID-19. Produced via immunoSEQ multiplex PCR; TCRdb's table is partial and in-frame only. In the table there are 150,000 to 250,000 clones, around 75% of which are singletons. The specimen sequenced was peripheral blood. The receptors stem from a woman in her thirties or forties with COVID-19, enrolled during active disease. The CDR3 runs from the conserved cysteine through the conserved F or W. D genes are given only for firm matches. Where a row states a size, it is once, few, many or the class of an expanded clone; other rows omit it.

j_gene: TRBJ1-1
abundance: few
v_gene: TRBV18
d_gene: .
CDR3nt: TGTGCCAGCTCGTCGAGGACTGAAGCTTTCTTT
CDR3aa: CASSSRTEAFF

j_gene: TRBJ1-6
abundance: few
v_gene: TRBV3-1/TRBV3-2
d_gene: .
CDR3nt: TGTGCCAGCAGCCAAGTATCGGGGTCACCCCTCCACTTT
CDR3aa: CASSQVSGSPLHF

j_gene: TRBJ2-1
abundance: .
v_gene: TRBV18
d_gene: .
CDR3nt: TGTGCCAGCTCCGGTGGCGGGTCCCACAATGAGCAGTTCTTC
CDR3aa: CASSGGGSHNEQFF

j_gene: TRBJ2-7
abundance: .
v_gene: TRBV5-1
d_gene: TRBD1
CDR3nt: TGCGCCAGCAGCTTTGTATTTGGACAGGCGGACGAGCAGTACTTC
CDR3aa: CASSFVFGQADEQYF

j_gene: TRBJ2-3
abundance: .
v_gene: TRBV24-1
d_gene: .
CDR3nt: TGTGCCACCAGTGTGGGGGCATCTAAGACAGATACGCAGTATTTT
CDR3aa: CATSVGASKTDTQYF

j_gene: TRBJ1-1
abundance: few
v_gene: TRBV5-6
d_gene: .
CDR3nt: TGTGCCAGCAGCTTACAGGGGAACACTGAAGCTTTCTTT
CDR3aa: CASSLQGNTEAFF

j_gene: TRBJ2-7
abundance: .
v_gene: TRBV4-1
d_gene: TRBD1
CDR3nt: TGCGCCAGCAGCCAAGTCGATTTTATAGGACAGGGGGCCTACGAGCAGTACTTC
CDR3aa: CASSQVDFIGQGAYEQYF

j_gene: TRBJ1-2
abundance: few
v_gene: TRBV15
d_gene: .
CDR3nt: TGTGCCACCTCCCCGACAGGCACTAGAGGCTACACCTTC
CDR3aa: CATSPTGTRGYTF

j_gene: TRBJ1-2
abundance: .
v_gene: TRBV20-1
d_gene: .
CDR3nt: TGCAGTGCTAGGAGGGTTTATGGCTACACCTTC
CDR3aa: CSARRVYGYTF

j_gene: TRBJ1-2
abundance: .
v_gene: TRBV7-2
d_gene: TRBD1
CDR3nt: TGTGCCAGCAGCTTCCGGGACAGGCGGAGTGGCTACACCTTC
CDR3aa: CASSFRDRRSGYTF

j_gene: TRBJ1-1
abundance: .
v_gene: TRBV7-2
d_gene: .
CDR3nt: TGTGCCAGCAGCTTAGACGACAACCTCACTGAAGCTTTCTTT
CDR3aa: CASSLDDNLTEAFF

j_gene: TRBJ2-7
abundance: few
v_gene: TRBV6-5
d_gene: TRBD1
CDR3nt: TGTGCCAGCAGCCCCACAGGGGCGTCCTCCTACGAGCAGTACTTC
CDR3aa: CASSPTGASSYEQYF

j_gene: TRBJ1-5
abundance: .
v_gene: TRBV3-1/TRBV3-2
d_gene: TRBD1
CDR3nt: TGTGCCAGCAGCCACCTGACCACAGGGGTCCCGAATCAGCCCCAGCATTTT
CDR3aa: CASSHLTTGVPNQPQHF

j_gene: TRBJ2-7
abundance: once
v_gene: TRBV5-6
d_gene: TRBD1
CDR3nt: TGTGCCAGCAGCTTGCGGGTGGGCAGGGGGAGTTTCTACGAGCAGTACTTC
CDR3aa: CASSLRVGRGSFYEQYF

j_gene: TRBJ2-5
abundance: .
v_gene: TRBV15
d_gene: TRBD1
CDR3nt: TGTGCCACCAGCAGAACAGGGGGGCTGGTAGAGACCCAGTACTTC
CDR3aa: CATSRTGGLVETQYF

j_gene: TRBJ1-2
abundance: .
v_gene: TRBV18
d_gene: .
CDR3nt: TGTGCCAGCTCAAGAGGAGCCGTTGTGTCGGTTGGCTACACCTTC
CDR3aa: CASSRGAVVSVGYTF

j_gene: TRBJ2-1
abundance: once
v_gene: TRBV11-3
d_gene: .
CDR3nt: TGTGCCAGCAGCTTCCCCCCGCTCCGGCAGGGCAATGAGCAGTTCTTC
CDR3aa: CASSFPPLRQGNEQFF

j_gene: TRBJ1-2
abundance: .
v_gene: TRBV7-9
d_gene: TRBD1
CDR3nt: TGTGCCAGCAGCTTAGTGGTGACAGGGGATGGCTACACCTTC
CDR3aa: CASSLVVTGDGYTF

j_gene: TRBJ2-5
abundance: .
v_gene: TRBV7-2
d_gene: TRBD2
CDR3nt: TGTGCCAGCAGCTCTACTACTAGCGGGGGGCTGCAGACCCAGTACTTC
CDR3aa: CASSSTTSGGLQTQYF

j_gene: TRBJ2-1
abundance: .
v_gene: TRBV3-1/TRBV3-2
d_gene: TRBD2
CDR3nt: TGTGCCAGCAGCCAATTGGCTAGCGGGAGAAGGAATGAGCAGTTCTTC
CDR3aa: CASSQLASGRRNEQFF

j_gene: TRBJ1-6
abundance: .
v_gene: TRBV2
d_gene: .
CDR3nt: TGTGCCAGCAGTCCCCCCGGGGTAGCCCCGCATAATTCACCCCTCCACTTT
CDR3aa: CASSPPGVAPHNSPLHF

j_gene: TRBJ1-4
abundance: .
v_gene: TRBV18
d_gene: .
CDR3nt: TGTGCCAGCTCACCATCAGGGCCGAATGAAAAACTGTTTTTT
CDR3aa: CASSPSGPNEKLFF

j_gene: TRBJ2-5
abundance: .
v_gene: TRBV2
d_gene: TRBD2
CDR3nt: TGTGCCACCAAACCGGGACTAGCGGGGGGAGAGACCCAGTACTTC
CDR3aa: CATKPGLAGGETQYF

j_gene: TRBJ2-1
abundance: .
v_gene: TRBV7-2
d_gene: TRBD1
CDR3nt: TGTGCCAGCAGGGGCAGGGGGAAGTCTCCGTTCTTC
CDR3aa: CASRGRGKSPFF

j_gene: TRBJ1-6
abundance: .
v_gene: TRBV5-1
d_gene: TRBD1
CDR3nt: TGCGCCAGCAAGCGGGACAGGGGGCGATCACCCCTCCACTTT
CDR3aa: CASKRDRGRSPLHF

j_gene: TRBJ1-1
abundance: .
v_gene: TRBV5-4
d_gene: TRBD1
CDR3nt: TGTGCCAGCAGCCACCTCAGACAGGGGGCGAGGGGGAACACTGAAGCTTTCTTT
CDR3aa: CASSHLRQGARGNTEAFF

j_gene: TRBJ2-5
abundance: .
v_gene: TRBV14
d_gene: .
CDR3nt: TGTGCCAGCAGCCAAGGGGTGCTAGCGTTCAGAGAGACCCAGTACTTC
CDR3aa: CASSQGVLAFRETQYF

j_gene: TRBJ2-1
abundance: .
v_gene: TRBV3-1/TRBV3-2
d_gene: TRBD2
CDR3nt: TGTGCCAGCAGCCATGACCTGACTAGCGGGAGAAATGAGCAGTTCTTC
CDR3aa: CASSHDLTSGRNEQFF

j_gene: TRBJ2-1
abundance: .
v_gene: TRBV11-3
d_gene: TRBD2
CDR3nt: TGTGCCAGCAGCTTAGAGCGGGGGGGTACCTACAATGAGCAGTTCTTC
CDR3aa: CASSLERGGTYNEQFF

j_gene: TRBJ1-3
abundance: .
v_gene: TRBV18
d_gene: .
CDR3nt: TGTGCCAGCTCACCACTAGCAGGGTCTTACTCTGGAAACACCATATATTTT
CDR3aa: CASSPLAGSYSGNTIYF

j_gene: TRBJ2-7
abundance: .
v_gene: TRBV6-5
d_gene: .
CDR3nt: TGTGCCAGCAGTTACAGACCACAGACATACGAGCAGTACTTC
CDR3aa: CASSYRPQTYEQYF

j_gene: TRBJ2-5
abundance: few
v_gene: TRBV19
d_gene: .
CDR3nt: TGTGCCAGTAGCAACAGGGAGCTAGAGACCCAGTACTTC
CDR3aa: CASSNRELETQYF

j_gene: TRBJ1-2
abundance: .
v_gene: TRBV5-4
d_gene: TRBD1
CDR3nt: TGTGCCAGCAGCCAGGGGGCGCGGGAATATGGCTACACCTTC
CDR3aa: CASSQGAREYGYTF

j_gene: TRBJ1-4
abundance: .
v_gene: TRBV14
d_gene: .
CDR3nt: TGTGCCAGCAGCCAATACAGCTATGAAAAACTGTTTTTT
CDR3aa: CASSQYSYEKLFF

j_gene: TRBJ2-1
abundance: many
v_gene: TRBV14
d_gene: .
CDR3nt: TGTGCCAGCAGCCAAGCTAGGACAATCATCTACAATGAGCAGTTCTTC
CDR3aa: CASSQARTIIYNEQFF

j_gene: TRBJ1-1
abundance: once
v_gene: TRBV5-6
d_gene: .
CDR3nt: TGTGCCAGCACCCAGGGGTGGGATACTCCTGAAGCTTTCTTT
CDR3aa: CASTQGWDTPEAFF

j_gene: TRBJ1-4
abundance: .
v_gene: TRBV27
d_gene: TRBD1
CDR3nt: TGTGCCAGCAGTTCGCAGGGGGGAAATGAAAAACTGTTTTTT
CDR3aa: CASSSQGGNEKLFF

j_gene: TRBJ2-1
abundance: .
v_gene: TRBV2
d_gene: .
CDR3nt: TGTGCCAGCAGTGAAGCGAGGCTTAATGAGCAGTTCTTC
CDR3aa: CASSEARLNEQFF

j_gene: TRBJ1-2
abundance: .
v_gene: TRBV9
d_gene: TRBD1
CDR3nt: TGTGCCAGCAGCCCGGACTCGGGACAGCTTTTCTATGGCTACACCTTC
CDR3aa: CASSPDSGQLFYGYTF

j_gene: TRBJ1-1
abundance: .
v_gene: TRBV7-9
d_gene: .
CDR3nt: TGTGCCAGCAGCTTAGTGGGGGGAGGGAACACTGAAGCTTTCTTT
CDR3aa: CASSLVGGGNTEAFF

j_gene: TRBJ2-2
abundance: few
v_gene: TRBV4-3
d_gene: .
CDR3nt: TGCGCCAGCAGCCGTGCGGTCGGGGAGCTGTTTTTT
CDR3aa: CASSRAVGELFF

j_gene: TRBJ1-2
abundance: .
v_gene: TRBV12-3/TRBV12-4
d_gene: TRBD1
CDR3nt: TGTGCCAGCAGTACAGGGGGCGAATATGGCTACACCTTC
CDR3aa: CASSTGGEYGYTF

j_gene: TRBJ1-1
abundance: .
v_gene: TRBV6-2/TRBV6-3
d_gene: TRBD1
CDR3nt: TGTGCCAGCAGTCGCCGGGACAGGGAAGGCACTGAAGCTTTCTTT
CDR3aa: CASSRRDREGTEAFF

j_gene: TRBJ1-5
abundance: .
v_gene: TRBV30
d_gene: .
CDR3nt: TGTGCCTGGAGGGTAAGGGGATATAGCAATCAGCCCCAGCATTTT
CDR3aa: CAWRVRGYSNQPQHF

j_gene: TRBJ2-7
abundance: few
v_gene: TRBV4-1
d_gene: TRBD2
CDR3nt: TGCGCCAGCAGCCAAGATCCTAGCGGGATATACGAGCAGTACTTC
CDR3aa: CASSQDPSGIYEQYF

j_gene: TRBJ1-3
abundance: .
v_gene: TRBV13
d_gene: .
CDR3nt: TGTGCCAGCAGCTCAGGGTACGGGGGAAACACCATATATTTT
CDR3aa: CASSSGYGGNTIYF

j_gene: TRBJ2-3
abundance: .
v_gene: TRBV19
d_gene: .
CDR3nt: TGTGCCAGTCTCGACACCCCCCTGGATACGCAGTATTTT
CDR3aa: CASLDTPLDTQYF

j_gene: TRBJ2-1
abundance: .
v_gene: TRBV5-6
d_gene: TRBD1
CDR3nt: TGTGCCAGCAGCTTGGGACAGGGCAATGAGCAGTTCTTC
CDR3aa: CASSLGQGNEQFF

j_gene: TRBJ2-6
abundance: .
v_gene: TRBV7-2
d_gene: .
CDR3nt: TGTGCCAGCAGCTTAGGACTACTGGTGGGGGGGGCCAACGTCCTGACTTTC
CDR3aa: CASSLGLLVGGANVLTF

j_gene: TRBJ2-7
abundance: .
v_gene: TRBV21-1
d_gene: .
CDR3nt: TGTGCCAGCAGCAACCCAGCCTACGAGCAGTACTTC
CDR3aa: CASSNPAYEQYF